This T cell receptor (beta chain) derives from a study of blood T cells in healthy people across ages (dated by TCRdb to about 2015). For the wider study: In model experiments, roughly one uniquely barcoded TCR beta cDNA molecule per two T cells was captured by template switching. To avoid experimental bias, donors of different ages were distributed randomly across sequencing lanes. The study measured age-related changes in TCR beta repertoire diversity using deep sequencing normalized with unique cDNA molecular identifiers. For two donors (one aged 18 to 29 and one aged 80 or older), the study analyzed two additional independent replicas of 1 million unique cDNA reads from the same blood draw. Four age groups were formed from the donors: young (average 16 years), middle-aged (around 40), aged (over 55) and long-lived (more than 75). The paper as a whole reports these results and caveats: Estimates of total diversity based on one million sequenced T cells were regarded as lower bounds and as underestimates. The percentage of naive T cells measured by flow cytometry correlated strongly with observed TCR beta diversity. Donor CMV infection status was unknown, potentially confounding age-related changes in expanded clonotypes. Because profiling used bulk unsorted PBMCs, naive and antigen-experienced compartments could not be compared conclusively. Observed TCR beta diversity per million T cells fell roughly linearly with age, and a significant reduction was already apparent by age about 36. Compared with the aged group, the long-lived group had more naive CD4+ T cells, fewer expanded clones and increased TCR diversity, a pattern suggesting age selection.

The CDR3 has 13 amino acids, counting the end cysteine and phenylalanine. Only the CDR3 part of the read is kept: 39 bases, read in frame from the first base. CDR1 SEHNR and CDR2 FQNEAQ were looked up in the germline V gene (reference sequence). Cut back by 0 bases and 6 bases, the V and J ends lie 7 bases apart. This clonotype was picked up a small number of times. It has no known antigen specificity. There are no base qualities to consult, and no much larger clone falls within one base. Donors were roughly 40 systemically healthy Caucasian individuals from Russia aged 6 to 90 years. Each donor gave around 9.9 milliliters of peripheral blood, collected into EDTA-treated Vacutainer tubes. Ficoll-Paque density-gradient centrifugation was used to isolate PBMCs, with at least 6 million per sample. Total RNA, at least 6 micrograms per sample, was extracted from PBMCs with Trizol reagent. The percentages of naive CD45RAhigh/CD27high T cells were determined by flow cytometry on a PBMC aliquot from every donor.

The method was 5' RACE. The listed sequencing device is Illumina HiSeq 2500. The second PCR ran for roughly 7 to 12 cycles and used a J-beta primer mix along with a sample-barcoded 5' primer. A unique molecular identifier was introduced onto each TCR beta cDNA molecule by a template-switch 5' adaptor carrying 12 random nucleotides. Each sample yielded at least 2.5 million CDR3-containing paired-end reads. The Mint cDNA synthesis kit, primed by a TRBC-specific oligonucleotide, was used to synthesize first-strand cDNA from all RNA. Following uracil-DNA glycosylase treatment, all cDNA underwent a first 18-cycle PCR with the universal primers M1SS and BC2_uni_R. The source study handled its data this way. For normalization, 1 million high-quality reads were randomly selected from each sample, with every read carrying a distinct molecular identifier. Instead of being binned into consensus sequences, reads with shared molecular identifiers were discarded. MiTCR, run with a Q25 quality threshold and the strictest error-elimination algorithm, handled CDR3 identification, clonotype clustering and error correction. A nonparametric unseen species model with Euler transformation was used to estimate a lower bound on total TCR beta diversity. Using fastp trimming at Q25 and MiXCR clonotype assembly, TCRdb reanalyzed the public sequencing data and kept in-frame beta chains. Rows merge per CDR3 protein into single entries with the most common DNA and genes. TCRdb, not the authors, supplied the V and J calls. The sample table records roughly 930,000 distinct CDR3 sequences; 45% to 50% of these occur just once. The ten top clones hold about an eighth of the sample.

Sequenced material: blood. The source is a man in his thirties or forties in good health. Recombination linked TRBV7-9 to TRBJ2-3, with an unclear D gene assignment. Read as DNA, the sequence is TGTGCCAGCAGCTTAGCCCTCAGGGATACGCAGTATTTT. Its product reads: CASSLALRDTQYF.